Listed here is a single TCR beta chain. Its target is not known. Investigators sorted PBMCs to obtain both CD4+ and CD8+ T cells. Sequencing relied on a cDNA template that was reverse transcribed from extracted RNA. This table comes from immunoSEQ multiplex PCR, and its TCRdb copy is limited to in-frame clones, with some not included. The sample records approximately 180,000 clones, over 55% being singletons. The data stem from a study of CD8+ T cells in alopecia areata. Study summary: Those treated were given oral tofacitinib at 5 to 10 mg twice daily. Whole-study findings and limits: Mice showed TCR sharing more clearly than patients did, possibly owing to HLA.

Germline trimming cut 0 bases from V and 5 bases from J; bases unmatched to any gene: 7. The V gene's germline CDR1 is LGHNA and CDR2 YSLEER. The CDR3 covers 16 residues. The source of this sequence is a human donor with alopecia areata. V and J are TRBV4-3 and TRBJ2-1; 7 nucleotides agree with TRBD2. Sequencing used CD4+ T cells sorted from blood, obtained at week 0. In DNA form, the CDR3 reads TGCGCCAGCAGCCAAGAATCTAGCGGACTTCACAATGAGCAGTTCTTC. As protein: CASSQESSGLHNEQFF.